This passage covers 24 T cell receptor beta chains from one sample sequenced in a study of shared clonotypes between healthy human individuals. The data were produced by immunoSEQ multiplex PCR, yet TCRdb's version contains in-frame clones alone and is incomplete. Of around 500,000 clones detected, more than 75% appear once; the ten largest clones hold roughly 13%. The sample consisted of PBMCs. These receptors were collected from a woman between 35 and 50 years old in good health. Some clones in this sample may be carry-over from other donors' samples.

The V gene is TRBV4-1, the J gene TRBJ2-3, with a weak D call TRBD2 (6 bases). The CDR3 length is 17 residues. The germline V gene encodes CDR1 MGHRA and CDR2 YSYEKL. The V gene lost 1 base and the J gene lost 0 bases, with 14 bases spanning the gap. The CDR3, as DNA: TGCGCCAGCAGCCAAGGAGGGTCGGGAGCGAGCACAGATACGCAGTATTTT. As protein: CASSQGGSGASTDTQYF.

This clone was seen more than once but under ten times. CDR3 nucleotide sequence: TGTGCCAGCAGCTTAGGTTCGGGTCTGAGGGAAGCCGGGGAGCTGTTTTTT. Translation: CASSLGSGLREAGELFF. This chain connects TRBV11-1 to TRBJ2-2, with a possible D match to TRBD2 (5 bases). The V gene's germline CDR1 is SGHAT and CDR2 FQDESV (reference sequence). This CDR3 has 17 amino acids. The V and J ends lost 1 base and 6 bases respectively, with 18 bases between them.

The chain joins TRBV27 to TRBJ2-7, with 8 bases lining up with TRBD2. The germline V gene encodes CDR1 MNHEY and CDR2 SMNVEV (reference sequence). V was pared by 2 bases and J by 5 bases, with 2 bases of the junction left unmatched. The CDR3 has 13 residues. The CDR3 region is CASSLGTSNEQYF. CDR3 DNA: TGTGCCAGCAGTTTAGGGACTAGTAACGAGCAGTACTTC.

This clone came up once. This chain joins TRBV5-1 and TRBJ2-7; D is uncertain. CDR1 is SGHRS, CDR2 YFSETQ, per germline. The CDR3 sequence is 14 residues long. Trimming shortened V by 0 bases and J by 0 bases, and 7 bases separated the two germline ends. This CDR3 is CASSLDSRSYEQYF. In nucleotides, the CDR3 is TGCGCCAGCAGCTTGGATAGCCGCTCCTACGAGCAGTACTTC.

V usage is TRBV9 and J usage is TRBJ1-4, with 7 bases lining up with TRBD1. The CDR3 has 15 amino acids. Losses at the gene ends were 0 bases for V and 7 bases for J; bases not matched to a gene: 6. Germline V gene lookup returns CDR1 SGDLS and CDR2 YYNGEE. The CDR3 region has the DNA TGTGCCAGCAGCGTAGGTGCAGGGGGTGGTGAAAAACTGTTTTTT. Residues: CASSVGAGGGEKLFF.

The rearrangement uses TRBV7-6 and TRBJ1-4; D is uncertain. CDR1 SGHVS and CDR2 FNYEAQ come from the germline V gene. The CDR3 spans 15 residues. Trimming left V 1 base short and J 0 bases short, with 6 bases between. The CDR3 sequence: CASSLGRATNEKLFF. The CDR3 DNA is TGTGCCAGCAGCTTAGGGAGAGCAACTAATGAAAAACTGTTTTTT.

J is TRBJ2-3 and V is TRBV25-1; 13 bases line up with TRBD2. V lost 6 bases and J lost 2; bases outside the gene matches: 2. The CDR3 contains 15 residues. Looked up from germline, CDR1 is MGHDK and CDR2 is SYGVNS. DNA for the CDR3: TGTGCCAGCAGAGGGACTAGCGGGAACACAGATACGCAGTATTTT. Translated: CASRGTSGNTDTQYF.

V is TRBV19 and J is TRBJ1-5, with D possibly TRBD1 on 5 matching bases. This CDR3 is 13 amino acids long. The ends were cut back, 5 bases at V and 4 bases at J, with 9 bases in the middle. Per the germline V gene, CDR1 is LNHDA and CDR2 is SQIVND (reference sequence). For the CDR3, the DNA is TGTGCCAGTAGTGGACACCAAAATCAGCCCCAGCATTTT. It yields the protein CASSGHQNQPQHF. The entire variable domain, with the rest obtained from reference TRBV19 and TRBJ1-5, is as follows: DGGITQSPKYLFRKEGQNVTLSCEQNLNHDAMYWYRQDPGQGLRLIYYSQIVNDFQKGDIAEGYSVSREKKESFPLTVTSAQKNPTAFYLCASSGHQNQPQHFGDGTRLSIL.

With respect to this clone: At one of its ends the junction is not consistent with the germline gene, which may arise from a read error. The genes are TRBV7-7 and TRBJ2-5; no clear D. From germline, CDR1 is SSHAT and CDR2 FNYEAQ (reference sequence). The CDR3 loop spans 13 amino acids. This CDR3 is CASSSTTVETQYF. In DNA, the CDR3 is TGTGCTAGCAGCTCAACTACCGTGGAGACCCAGTACTTC.

This clone turned up a few times. The chain is built from TRBV15 and TRBJ2-3; 7 bases are a match to TRBD1. The CDR3 contains 16 residues. V shed 0 bases, J shed 1 base, and the junction held 4 bases outside the gene matches. From germline, CDR1 is LNHNV and CDR2 YYDKDF (reference sequence). DNA of the CDR3: TGTGCCACCAGCAGAGATTCCGGGACAGGCACAGATACGCAGTATTTT. This codes for CATSRDSGTGTDTQYF.

The sample holds one count of this clone. CDR3: CASSTSRGYEQYF. The CDR3 bases are TGTGCCAGCAGTACCTCTCGTGGGTACGAGCAGTACTTC. The genes are TRBV27 and TRBJ2-7; D ambiguous. In germline, CDR1 is MNHEY, CDR2 SMNVEV (reference sequence). The germline V and J ends were trimmed by 5 bases and 4 bases, with 12 bases remaining between them. The CDR3 covers 13 residues.

V usage is TRBV11-2 and J usage is TRBJ2-2; TRBD2 matches at 11 bases. The junction had 12 bases not matched to a gene; V was cut back by 4 bases and J by 11 bases. The CDR3 totals 16 residues. Germline CDR1 is SGHAT and CDR2 is FQNNGV. This chain's CDR3 is CASSSQGTSGLRELFF. CDR3 sequence (DNA): TGTGCCAGCAGCTCTCAAGGGACTAGCGGACTTAGAGAGCTGTTTTTT.

The rearrangement uses TRBV11-2 and TRBJ2-3, with D hard to call. The CDR3 is 15 residues long. V shed 8 bases and J shed 0 bases, with 15 bases lying between them. CDR1 SGHAT and CDR2 FQNNGV come from the germline V gene. In nucleotides, the CDR3 is TGTGCCAGCGGCCCGGGTGCAGGTAGCACAGATACGCAGTATTTT. Translation gives CASGPGAGSTDTQYF.

The rearrangement joins TRBV6-1 to TRBJ2-2; D gene ambiguous. V dropped 6 bases and J dropped 4 bases, with 12 bases sitting between them. CDR1 is MNHNS, CDR2 SASEGT, per germline. The CDR3 has 14 residues. The CDR3 region is CASSLDQSTGELFF. CDR3 sequence (DNA): TGTGCCAGCAGCCTCGACCAGAGCACCGGGGAGCTGTTTTTT.

Note on this clone: The sample carries other DNA sequences with the same CDR3. This sequence joins TRBV5-1 and TRBJ2-3, with 9 bases identical to TRBD2. Germline lookup yields CDR1 SGHRS and CDR2 YFSETQ. V was pared by 4 bases and J by 6 bases, with 6 bases of the junction left unmatched. The CDR3 consists of 14 residues. In DNA, the CDR3 is TGCGCCAGCAGCGGTCTAGCGGGAACGGATACGCAGTATTTT. It yields the protein CASSGLAGTDTQYF.

The CDR3 coding sequence is TGTGCCAGCAGCGCCCGGGACAGGGGGCAACTCGCCTATGGCTACACCTTC. Translated: CASSARDRGQLAYGYTF. V usage is TRBV9 and J usage is TRBJ1-2, with 12 bases identical to TRBD1. The CDR3 sequence is 17 residues long. Looked up from germline, CDR1 is SGDLS and CDR2 is YYNGEE. Trimming took 3 bases from V and 4 from J; bases not matched to a gene: 10.

The chain has TRBV7-3 and TRBJ2-3; 7 bases line up with TRBD1. J gave up 0 bases and V 5 bases, and 5 bases lay outside the gene matches. Germline V CDR1 and CDR2: SGHTA, FQGTGA. The CDR3 is 15 residues long. The CDR3, as DNA: TGTGCCAGCAGCCCGCGACAGGGAAGCACAGATACGCAGTATTTT. Encoded protein: CASSPRQGSTDTQYF.

This clone was detected ten times or more. The gene calls are TRBV12-2 and TRBJ2-7; the table gives TRBD1 as D, unverified against the DNA. TRBV12-2 is classified as a pseudogene. CDR3 length equals 18 residues. The CDR3 nucleotides read TGTGCAAGTCGCTCCGCCAGGGTGGGGGACAGGGGTAACTACGAGCAGTACTTC. Translated: CASRSARVGDRGNYEQYF.

The chain combines TRBV15 with TRBJ1-3, with a weak D call TRBD1 (5 bases). The CDR3 runs 15 residues. CDR1 LNHNV and CDR2 YYDKDF come from the germline V gene (reference sequence). V dropped 0 bases and J dropped 10 bases, with 16 bases sitting between them. CDR3 in amino acids: CATSRDMGPPITIYF. As DNA, the CDR3 is TGTGCCACCAGCAGAGATATGGGACCCCCGATAACCATATATTTT.

The rearrangement joins TRBV30 to TRBJ2-1, with D possibly TRBD2 on 5 matching bases. The CDR3 has 15 residues. Trimming pared 1 base from V and 1 base from J, leaving 11 bases between. Germline V gene lookup returns CDR1 GTSNPN and CDR2 SVGIG (reference sequence). This CDR3 reads CAWSGTSLSYNEQFF. Here the CDR3 DNA reads TGTGCCTGGAGTGGTACTAGTTTGTCCTACAATGAGCAGTTCTTC.

This chain connects TRBV28 to TRBJ2-1; a possible D gene is TRBD2 (6 bases). The CDR3 covers 15 residues. V lost 5 bases and J lost 7, with 18 bases in between. The V gene's germline CDR1 is MDHEN and CDR2 SYDVKM. CDR3 residues: CASSRSGLKANEQFF. The CDR3, as DNA: TGTGCCAGCAGTAGATCGGGACTCAAGGCGAATGAGCAGTTCTTC.

V and J are TRBV30 and TRBJ2-7; TRBD2 is a possible D gene (6 bases). This CDR3 has 14 amino acids. With 5 bases removed from V and 0 bases from J, the gap between germline ends came to 14 bases. CDR1 GTSNPN and CDR2 SVGIG come from the germline V gene (reference sequence). CDR3 DNA sequence: TGTGCCTGGCGGGCGGGGAGCAACTCCTACGAGCAGTACTTC. Translation gives CAWRAGSNSYEQYF.

This chain joins TRBV28 and TRBJ2-4; 8 bases fit TRBD1. J lost 6 bases, V lost 6 bases, and 7 bases had no gene match. The CDR3 loop spans 14 amino acids. Per the germline V gene, CDR1 is MDHEN and CDR2 is SYDVKM. DNA of the CDR3: TGTGCCAGCAGACGTACCGGGACAGGAAACATTCAGTACTTC. This sequence encodes CASRRTGTGNIQYF.

The chain has TRBV6-6 and TRBJ1-2; 9 bases line up with TRBD1. Germline CDR1 reads MNHNY; CDR2 reads SVGAGI (reference sequence). V dropped 6 bases and J dropped 3; count of bases not matched to a gene: 11. This CDR3 is built from 16 residues. CDR3 in DNA: TGTGCCAGCAGAGGAACCGGGACAGGGTTTGACTATGGCTACACCTTC. Its protein product is CASRGTGTGFDYGYTF.